A single TCR beta chain is shown here with its context. Its antigen remains unknown. At one end, the junction sequence differs from germline, possibly due to a read error. One entry per CDR3 protein, called by TCRdb with MiXCR from the 5' RACE reads. Found here are hundreds of thousands of distinct CDR3 sequences, approximately 15% of them singletons; the top ten hold 2.1%. The sample originates from a study of T-cell memory formation after mild COVID-19. Looking at the study overall: In these data, TCR clusters were largely donor specific.

Findings of the study overall: Contracting CD8+ clones were enriched in EMRA, CD4+ mainly in CM and EM. Clones that contracted from day 15 to 85 were balanced CD4/CD8, while later expanders leaned CD4+.

This clonotype was sampled from an adult woman who had mild COVID-19 (a few samples of this study predate the infection). Cell type and time point are not known. Specimen: PBMCs or a T cell subset sorted from them (not recorded which).

In DNA form, the CDR3 reads TGTGCCAGCAGCTTTGACAGAGGCACTGATGCTTTCTTT. Amino acid sequence: CASSFDRGTDAFF. The V and J genes are TRBV7-2 and TRBJ1-1; a weak D match, TRBD1 (5 bases). The CDR3 extends over 13 amino acids. Germline CDR1 is SGHTA and CDR2 is FQGNSA.